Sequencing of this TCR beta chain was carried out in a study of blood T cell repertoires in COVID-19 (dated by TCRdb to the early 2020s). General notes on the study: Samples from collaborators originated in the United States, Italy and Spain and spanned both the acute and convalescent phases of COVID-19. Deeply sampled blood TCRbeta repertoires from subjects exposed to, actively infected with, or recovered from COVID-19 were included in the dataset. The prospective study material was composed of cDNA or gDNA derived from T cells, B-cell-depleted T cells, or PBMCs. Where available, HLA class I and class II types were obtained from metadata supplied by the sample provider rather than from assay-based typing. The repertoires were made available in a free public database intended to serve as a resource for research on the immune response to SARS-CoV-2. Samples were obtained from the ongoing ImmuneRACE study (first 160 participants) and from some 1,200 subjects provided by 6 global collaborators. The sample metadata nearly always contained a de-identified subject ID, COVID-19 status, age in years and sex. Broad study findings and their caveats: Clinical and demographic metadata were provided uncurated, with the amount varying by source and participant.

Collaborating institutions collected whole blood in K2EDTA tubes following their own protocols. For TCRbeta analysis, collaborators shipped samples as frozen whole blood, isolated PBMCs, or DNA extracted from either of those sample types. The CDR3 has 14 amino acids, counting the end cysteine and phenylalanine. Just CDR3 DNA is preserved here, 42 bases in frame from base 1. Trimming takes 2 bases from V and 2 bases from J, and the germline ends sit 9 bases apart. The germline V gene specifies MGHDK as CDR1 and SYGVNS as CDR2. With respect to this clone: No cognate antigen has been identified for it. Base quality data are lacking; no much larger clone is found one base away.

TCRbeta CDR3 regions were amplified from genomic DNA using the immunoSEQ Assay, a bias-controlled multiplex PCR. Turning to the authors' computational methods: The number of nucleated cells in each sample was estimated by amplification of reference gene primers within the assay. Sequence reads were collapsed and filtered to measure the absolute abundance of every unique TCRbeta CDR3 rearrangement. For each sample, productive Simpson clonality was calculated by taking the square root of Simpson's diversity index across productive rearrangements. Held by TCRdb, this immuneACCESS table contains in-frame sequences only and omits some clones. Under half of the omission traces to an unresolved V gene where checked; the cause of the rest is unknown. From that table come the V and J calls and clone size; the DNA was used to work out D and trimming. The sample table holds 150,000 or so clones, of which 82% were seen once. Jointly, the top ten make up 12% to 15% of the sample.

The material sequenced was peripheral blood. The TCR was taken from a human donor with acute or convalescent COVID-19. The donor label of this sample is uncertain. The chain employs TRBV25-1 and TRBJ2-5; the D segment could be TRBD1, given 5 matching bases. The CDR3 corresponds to CASSEQGPQETQYF. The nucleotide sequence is TGTGCCAGCAGTGAACAGGGCCCTCAAGAGACCCAGTACTTC.